The 27 T cell receptor beta chains below all came from one sample that was sequenced in a study of cytomegalovirus exposure and HLA in healthy donors. The PCR ran on 60 Vbeta and 13 Jbeta primers. Produced via immunoSEQ multiplex PCR; TCRdb's table is partial and in-frame only. The profile shows under 150,000 clones, just under 85% of them singletons. What was sequenced was PBMCs. The receptors here all came from a man aged 40-55 years in good health and CMV-seropositive.

V gene TRBV2 combines with J gene TRBJ2-7, with 11 nucleotides matching TRBD1. The germline V gene has CDR1 SNHLY and CDR2 FYNNEI. The J segment lost 3 bases and the V segment lost 6 bases, leaving 10 bases of the junction unmatched. This CDR3 region has 16 residues. CDR3 residues: CASRIPPGTGGYEQYF. Here the CDR3 DNA reads TGTGCCAGCAGGATTCCCCCCGGGACAGGGGGCTACGAGCAGTACTTC.

This chain joins TRBV27 and TRBJ1-5; D is perhaps TRBD1 (6 bases). The length of the CDR3 is 15 residues. Germline CDR1 MNHEY, CDR2 SMNVEV (reference sequence). V gave up 5 bases and J gave up 0 bases, with 11 bases separating them. The CDR3 bases are TGTGCCAGCAGTATCACAGGGTTTAGCAATCAGCCCCAGCATTTT. Translated: CASSITGFSNQPQHF.

This clone was detected a few times. CDR3 DNA sequence: TGTGCCAGCTCACCCCCGCCAGGGAACACCATATATTTT. Its protein is CASSPPPGNTIYF. This sequence joins TRBV18 and TRBJ1-3; a weak D match, TRBD1 (5 bases). The CDR3 is made up of 13 amino acids. The germline CDR1 and CDR2 sequences are KGHSH and LQKENI. V was clipped by 3 bases and J by 7 bases, with 10 bases between them.

The chain uses TRBV18 and TRBJ2-7; D gene unclear. CDR3 length: 15 amino acids. The ends were cut back, 2 bases at V and 2 bases at J, with 13 bases in the middle. From germline, CDR1 is KGHSH and CDR2 LQKENI. Here the CDR3 DNA reads TGTGCCAGCTCACCAGAGTACCCTGGGCCCTACGAGCAGTACTTC. Translation: CASSPEYPGPYEQYF.

CDR3 amino acids: CASSLGASGGRREQYF. The CDR3 DNA follows: TGTGCCAGCAGCTTGGGGGCTAGCGGGGGCCGAAGGGAGCAGTACTTC. J is TRBJ2-7 and V is TRBV5-4; 10 nucleotides align to TRBD2. Per germline, CDR1 SGHNT and CDR2 YYREEE (reference sequence). Trimming removed 0 bases from V and 7 bases from J; junction bases left unmatched: 10. There are 16 residues in the CDR3. Full variable domain (outside the CDR3, taken from reference TRBV5-4 and TRBJ2-7): ETGVTQSPTHLIKTRGQQVTLRCSSQSGHNTVSWYQQALGQGPQFIFQYYREEENGRGNFPPRFSGLQFPNYSSELNVNALELDDSALYLCASSLGASGGRREQYFGPGTRLTVT.

This chain links TRBV7-9 with TRBJ2-2; maybe TRBD2 (6 bases). This CDR3 has 15 amino acids. V lost 1 base to trimming and J lost 4 bases, with 10 bases between them. Germline values: CDR1 SEHNR, CDR2 FQNEAQ (reference sequence). In nucleotides, the CDR3 is TGTGCCAGCAGCTTAGAGAGCGGGCCCACCGGGGAGCTGTTTTTT. This codes for CASSLESGPTGELFF. The full variable domain, with the rest looked up from reference TRBV7-9 and TRBJ2-2, is DTGVSQNPRHKITKRGQNVTFRCDPISEHNRLYWYRQTLGQGPEFLTYFQNEAQLEKSRLLSDRFSAERPKGSFSTLEIQRTEQGDSAMYLCASSLESGPTGELFFGEGSRLTVL.

V is TRBV7-6 and J is TRBJ1-3; maybe TRBD1 (6 bases). V lost 1 base and J lost 3, with 16 bases in between. Germline V gene sequence: CDR1 SGHVS, CDR2 FNYEAQ. The CDR3 sequence is 17 residues long. Here the CDR3 DNA reads TGTGCCAGCAGCTTAGGATTGAAGGGGGATTTTGGAAACACCATATATTTT. It is translated as CASSLGLKGDFGNTIYF. The full variable domain, in which reference TRBV7-6 and TRBJ1-3 provide the parts outside the CDR3, is GAGVSQSPRYKVTKRGQDVALRCDPISGHVSLYWYRQALGQGPEFLTYFNYEAQQDKSGLPNDRFSAERPEGSISTLTIQRTEQRDSAMYRCASSLGLKGDFGNTIYFGEGSWLTVV.

The chain is built from TRBV10-3 and TRBJ1-1; 9 bases align to TRBD1. V was clipped by 5 bases and J by 3 bases; unmatched bases: 1. There are 13 residues in the CDR3. The V gene's germline CDR1 is ENHRY and CDR2 SYGVKD. The CDR3 DNA follows: TGTGCCATCAGTTGGACAGGGGACACTGAAGCTTTCTTT. This gives the protein CAISWTGDTEAFF.

J is TRBJ2-1 and V is TRBV5-1; 7 nucleotides agree with TRBD1. V dropped 0 bases and J dropped 0; count of bases not matched to a gene: 0. The CDR3 consists of 15 residues. Per the germline V gene, CDR1 is SGHRS and CDR2 is YFSETQ. CDR3 sequence (DNA): TGCGCCAGCAGCTTGGGGGACAGCTCCTACAATGAGCAGTTCTTC. Translation gives CASSLGDSSYNEQFF.

This clone was seen only a few times. The chain joins TRBV4-1 to TRBJ1-4; D unclear. V dropped 1 base and J dropped 14 bases, with 14 bases sitting between them. Germline V gives CDR1 MGHRA, CDR2 YSYEKL. This CDR3 comprises 13 residues. The CDR3: CASSQASTPYLFF. CDR3 bases: TGCGCCAGCAGCCAAGCTAGTACCCCGTACCTGTTTTTT.

This chain links TRBV2 with TRBJ2-2, with 9 bases aligning to TRBD1. The J segment lost 5 bases and the V segment lost 6 bases, leaving 1 base of the junction unmatched. The CDR3 runs to 13 residues. CDR1 is SNHLY and CDR2 is FYNNEI in the germline V gene. The CDR3 sequence: CASRDRGTGELFF. CDR3 nucleotide sequence: TGTGCCAGCAGGGACAGGGGTACCGGGGAGCTGTTTTTT.

This clone was observed a single time. The V gene is TRBV9, the J gene TRBJ2-3, with 11 bases lining up with TRBD2. The CDR3 consists of 19 residues. Germline V gene lookup returns CDR1 SGDLS and CDR2 YYNGEE. J lost 6 bases, V lost 4 bases, and 19 bases had no gene match. The DNA of the CDR3 is TGTGCCAGCAGCTCCAGACGGCTAGCGGGAGGCCCAAGCAGGGATACGCAGTATTTT. Translated: CASSSRRLAGGPSRDTQYF.

The rearrangement links TRBV6-1 to TRBJ2-5; D is undetermined. The better agreement between TRBJ2-7 and the DNA end casts doubt on the J call. CDR1 MNHNS and CDR2 SASEGT come from the germline V gene. The CDR3 contains 14 residues. The DNA for the CDR3 is TGTGCCAGCAGTGAGCCCCGAACCTCTTACGAGCAGTACTTC. Its protein is CASSEPRTSYEQYF.

The chain carries TRBV7-8 and TRBJ1-2, with no clear D. Trimming stripped 2 bases from V and 3 bases from J, with 28 bases between. This CDR3 comprises 20 residues. Germline-derived CDR1 and CDR2 are SGHVS and FQNEAQ. This chain's CDR3 is CASSLPKEGGREGLDYGYTF. The CDR3 nucleotides read TGTGCCAGCAGCTTACCAAAGGAGGGAGGGCGTGAGGGTTTGGACTATGGCTACACCTTC.

The chain employs TRBV5-6 and TRBJ1-2, with unresolved D. This CDR3 spans 13 amino acids. Germline CDR1 SGHDT, CDR2 YYEEEE. V was shortened by 0 bases and J by 3 bases, with 6 bases between the two germline ends. CDR3 bases: TGTGCCAGCAGCTTGGGACAAGACTATGGCTACACCTTC. Its protein product is CASSLGQDYGYTF.

V is TRBV15 and J is TRBJ1-1; 9 bases are shared with TRBD1. The CDR3 is made up of 14 amino acids. J was trimmed by 6 bases and V by 1 base; bases with no gene match: 3. Germline V gene lookup returns CDR1 LNHNV and CDR2 YYDKDF (reference sequence). CDR3 protein: CATSRGTGEPEAFF. In DNA, the CDR3 is TGTGCCACCAGCAGAGGGACAGGGGAGCCTGAAGCTTTCTTT.

This chain connects TRBV7-2 to TRBJ2-3; D perhaps matches TRBD1 (7 bases). Trimming took 4 bases from V and 5 from J, leaving 16 bases between them. This CDR3 spans 15 amino acids. Germline V lookup: CDR1 SGHTA, CDR2 FQGNSA. Here the CDR3 reads CASSSRQGGGDTQYF. In DNA, the CDR3 is TGTGCCAGCAGCTCCCGACAGGGAGGAGGAGATACGCAGTATTTT.

DNA of the CDR3: TGTGCCAGCAGCTTCGTGACAGGGGGCGCAGATACGCAGTATTTT. Amino acids: CASSFVTGGADTQYF. This chain connects TRBV5-8 to TRBJ2-3; 10 bases align to TRBD1. CDR1 and CDR2 (germline): SGHTS, YDEGEE. The CDR3 extends over 15 amino acids. J was trimmed by 4 bases and V by 2 bases; bases with no gene match: 4.

The chain uses TRBV27 and TRBJ1-5, with D hard to call. This CDR3 region has 14 residues. Germline lookup yields CDR1 MNHEY and CDR2 SMNVEV (reference sequence). The V and J ends lost 3 bases and 5 bases respectively, with 11 bases between them. The CDR3 spells CASSFRFGDQPQHF. CDR3 sequence (DNA): TGTGCCAGCAGTTTCCGGTTCGGGGATCAGCCCCAGCATTTT.

This sequence joins TRBV27 and TRBJ1-1; D gene unclear. Germline CDR1 is MNHEY and CDR2 is SMNVEV (reference sequence). V was trimmed by 4 bases and J by 1 base, leaving 10 bases between them. CDR3 size: 14 residues. CDR3 amino acids: CASSSPIRNTEAFF. DNA of the CDR3: TGTGCCAGCAGTTCCCCTATTAGGAACACTGAAGCTTTCTTT.

There are a few counts of this clone. This chain joins TRBV7-3 and TRBJ2-1, with a tentative D call TRBD2 (5 bases). From germline, CDR1 is SGHTA and CDR2 FQGTGA. The CDR3 has 18 amino acids. Trimming pared 4 bases from V and 3 bases from J, leaving 22 bases between. Here the CDR3 reads CASSSPRSTKSGYNEQFF. The DNA for the CDR3 is TGTGCCAGCAGCTCCCCAAGATCGACTAAGTCGGGCTACAATGAGCAGTTCTTC.

The chain uses TRBV7-3 and TRBJ2-4; 7 bases are shared with TRBD2. The V gene's germline CDR1 is SGHTA and CDR2 FQGTGA. With 1 base clipped from V and 6 bases from J, the junction kept 6 bases outside the gene matches. The CDR3 sequence is 15 residues long. CDR3 nucleotide sequence: TGTGCCAGCAGCTTAAGCGGGTCTAGCGGAAACATTCAGTACTTC. Amino acids: CASSLSGSSGNIQYF.

This chain connects TRBV2 to TRBJ2-5; 7 positions match TRBD1. The DNA end favors TRBJ2-7, so the J call may be wrong. In germline, CDR1 is SNHLY, CDR2 FYNNEI. The CDR3 extends over 14 amino acids. The CDR3 DNA is TGTGCCAGCAACAAGCCGGACAGGCCCTACGAGCAGTACTTC. Translation gives CASNKPDRPYEQYF.

CDR3: CASSRWDTLATNEKLFF. The DNA for the CDR3 is TGTGCCAGCAGCAGGTGGGACACCCTCGCAACTAATGAAAAACTGTTTTTT. The chain has TRBV9 and TRBJ1-4, with D possibly TRBD1 on 6 matching bases. Germline V gene lookup returns CDR1 SGDLS and CDR2 YYNGEE. The CDR3 contains 17 residues. Trimming took off 4 bases at V and 0 bases at J, with 16 bases between the two ends.

V usage is TRBV5-6 and J usage is TRBJ2-1, with 7 bases that match TRBD1. Germline values: CDR1 SGHDT, CDR2 YYEEEE. The V segment lost 3 bases and the J segment 0 bases; nucleotides outside the gene matches: 3. There are 15 residues in the CDR3. CDR3 amino acids: CASSSWTGSYNEQFF. The DNA for the CDR3 is TGTGCCAGCAGCTCCTGGACAGGCTCCTACAATGAGCAGTTCTTC.

V gene TRBV6-5 combines with J gene TRBJ1-5; D unclear. In germline, CDR1 is MNHEY, CDR2 SVGAGI. CDR3 size: 14 residues. V was pared by 0 bases and J by 4 bases, with 7 bases between. DNA of the CDR3: TGTGCCAGCAGTTACTCAAGCAGGAATCAGCCCCAGCATTTT. Protein: CASSYSSRNQPQHF.

The rearrangement links TRBV5-4 to TRBJ2-7, with D perhaps matching TRBD1 (6 bases). This CDR3 spans 15 amino acids. V lost 3 bases to trimming and J lost 3 bases, with 16 bases between them. Germline V CDR1 and CDR2: SGHNT, YYREEE (reference sequence). CDR3 in DNA: TGTGCCAGCAGCTCCCGAGGGGGACGGAACTACGAGCAGTACTTC. It codes for CASSSRGGRNYEQYF.